Listed here are 19 T cell receptor beta chains from one sample, sequenced in a study of CD8 T cells in Susac syndrome. It was with random hexamers that 0.5 to 1 ug RNA was reverse transcribed. TCRdb re-derived calls from the immunoSEQ multiplex PCR reads in MiXCR, one entry per CDR3 protein. Of fewer than 250,000 distinct CDR3 sequences detected, approximately 93% appear once; the ten largest clones hold around 0.1%. The sequencing input was CD4+ T cells from PBMCs. The receptor set was obtained from a human donor in good health.

The chain joins TRBV5-1 to TRBJ1-1, with a weak D call TRBD1 (5 bases). Trimming pared 1 base from V and 7 bases from J, leaving 14 bases between. CDR1 is SGHRS and CDR2 is YFSETQ in the germline V gene. This CDR3 contains 14 residues. Written as DNA, the CDR3 is TGCGCCAGCAGCTTGACCACGGGGCCCCTTGAAGCTTTCTTT. This sequence encodes CASSLTTGPLEAFF.

The genes are TRBV6-5 and TRBJ2-3; D may be TRBD1 (6 bases). V lost 0 bases, J lost 2 bases, and 21 bases lay in between. CDR3 size: 19 residues. Germline V CDR1 and CDR2: MNHEY, SVGAGI. CDR3 sequence (DNA): TGTGCCAGCAGTTACTCGACACCCACGGGACACTCCTCCACAGATACGCAGTATTTT. Translated: CASSYSTPTGHSSTDTQYF.

The CDR3 protein is CASRRTGEVGNQPQHF. The CDR3 DNA is TGTGCCAGTAGAAGGACAGGGGAAGTAGGCAATCAGCCCCAGCATTTT. This rearrangement joins TRBV19 to TRBJ1-5; 9 bases are shared with TRBD1. The germline V gene has CDR1 LNHDA and CDR2 SQIVND (reference sequence). The CDR3 sequence is 16 residues long. The V and J ends lost 6 bases and 2 bases, in that order; junction bases with no gene match: 8.

The V call is TRBV6-1, the J call TRBJ1-2, with 9 bases fitting TRBD1. Losses at the gene ends were 7 bases for V and 8 bases for J; bases not matched to a gene: 5. Per germline, CDR1 MNHNS and CDR2 SASEGT. The CDR3 runs to 12 residues. The CDR3 spells CASTGTGFGYTF. Here the CDR3 DNA reads TGTGCCAGCACCGGGACAGGGTTCGGCTACACCTTC.

J is TRBJ1-4 and V is TRBV7-2, with 7 bases lining up with TRBD1. CDR1 and CDR2 (germline): SGHTA, FQGNSA. V lost 5 bases and J lost 3; bases outside the gene matches: 9. The CDR3 extends over 16 amino acids. CDR3 protein: CASSNLRQGPNEKLFF. Written as DNA, the CDR3 is TGTGCCAGCAGCAACCTTAGACAGGGACCTAATGAAAAACTGTTTTTT.

The chain employs TRBV5-1 and TRBJ1-1, with 7 bases matching TRBD1. The V gene end was trimmed by 4 bases and the J gene end by 1 base; junction bases not matched to a gene: 10. Germline V CDR1 and CDR2: SGHRS, YFSETQ. This CDR3 is built from 16 residues. The CDR3, as DNA: TGCGCCAGCAGCCTACAGGGGCGCCTGGGGAACACTGAAGCTTTCTTT. It specifies CASSLQGRLGNTEAFF. Full variable domain (rest looked up from reference TRBV5-1 and TRBJ1-1): KAGVTQTPRYLIKTRGQQVTLSCSPISGHRSVSWYQQTPGQGLQFLFEYFSETQRNKGNFPGRFSGRQFSNSRSEMNVSTLELGDSALYLCASSLQGRLGNTEAFFGQGTRLTVV.

The chain uses TRBV29-1 and TRBJ2-3; 10 positions agree with TRBD2. V was clipped by 4 bases and J by 2 bases; unmatched bases: 3. The CDR3 runs 14 residues. The germline V gene has CDR1 SQVTM and CDR2 ANQGSEA. The DNA of the CDR3 is TGCAGCGTTGCTAGCGGGGGATTCACAGATACGCAGTATTTT. Protein: CSVASGGFTDTQYF.

Here the CDR3 reads CSVPGQGNQPQHF. In DNA, the CDR3 is TGCAGTGTTCCGGGACAGGGTAACCAGCCCCAGCATTTT. The chain links TRBV20-1 to TRBJ1-5; TRBD1 aligns across 9 bases. Per germline, CDR1 DFQATT and CDR2 SNEGSKA (reference sequence). After removal of 7 bases from V and 7 bases from J, the junction contained 8 bases not matched to a gene. The CDR3 has 13 amino acids.

This rearrangement joins TRBV2 to TRBJ1-3; D uncertain. The CDR3 has 14 residues. Per germline, CDR1 SNHLY and CDR2 FYNNEI. Between the trimmed V and J ends, which lost 5 bases and 4 bases, there was a span of 12 bases. The CDR3 loop reads CASSPYLGGNTIYF. The DNA for the CDR3 is TGTGCCAGCAGTCCATACCTTGGGGGAAACACCATATATTTT.

This chain joins TRBV12-3 or TRBV12-4 and TRBJ1-4; D not resolved. The CDR3 has 13 residues. V was trimmed by 3 bases and J by 8 bases, leaving 10 bases between them. The CDR3: CASSLSGFEKLFF. CDR3 in DNA: TGTGCCAGCAGTTTGTCGGGGTTCGAAAAACTGTTTTTT.

The rearrangement uses TRBV4-3 and TRBJ2-1, with 8 bases lining up with TRBD2. This CDR3 spans 17 amino acids. With 3 bases clipped from V and 6 bases from J, the junction kept 13 bases outside the gene matches. CDR1 is LGHNA, CDR2 YSLEER, per germline. This CDR3 is CASSQHPGLGSFNEQFF. The CDR3 DNA follows: TGCGCCAGCAGCCAGCACCCGGGACTAGGCTCTTTCAATGAGCAGTTCTTC.

This clonotype came up once. V is TRBV12-3 or TRBV12-4 and J is TRBJ2-3; the match to TRBD2 covers 12 bases. The CDR3 covers 15 residues. Losses at the gene ends were 6 bases for V and 5 bases for J; bases not matched to a gene: 6. For the CDR3, the DNA is TGTGCCAGCAGACCTAGCGGGGGGGCCCAAGATACGCAGTATTTT. Translating gives CASRPSGGAQDTQYF.

The chain uses TRBV9 and TRBJ2-7, with D perhaps TRBD1 or TRBD2 (7 bases each). CDR3 length: 12 amino acids. V lost 3 bases to trimming and J lost 9 bases, with 13 bases between them. CDR1 SGDLS and CDR2 YYNGEE come from the germline V gene. The CDR3 nucleotides read TGTGCCAGCAGCGGACCCAGGGGGGGGCAGTACTTC. Protein sequence: CASSGPRGGQYF.

The chain is built from TRBV20-1 and TRBJ2-3; D remains ambiguous. Germline V gene sequence: CDR1 DFQATT, CDR2 SNEGSKA (reference sequence). The CDR3 consists of 13 residues. V was cut by 1 base and J by 2 bases, with 7 bases left in between. CDR3: CSARAHLTDTQYF. CDR3 DNA sequence: TGCAGTGCTAGAGCGCACCTCACAGATACGCAGTATTTT.

The chain joins TRBV28 to TRBJ1-5, with 10 bases lining up with TRBD1. This CDR3 has 13 amino acids. CDR1 and CDR2 from the germline V gene are MDHEN and SYDVKM. The ends lost 3 bases at V and 12 bases at J; junction bases unmatched: 5. In nucleotides, the CDR3 is TGTGCCAGCAGTTTCGGACAGGGGGGAATCCAGCATTTT. Translating it yields CASSFGQGGIQHF.

The J gene is TRBJ2-7, the V gene TRBV7-9, with D maybe TRBD1 (6 bases). V dropped 5 bases and J dropped 0 bases, with 11 bases sitting between them. Germline CDR1 is SEHNR and CDR2 is FQNEAQ (reference sequence). CDR3 length: 14 residues. This chain's CDR3 is CASSRSGDSYEQYF. The CDR3, as DNA: TGTGCCAGCAGCCGATCAGGGGACTCCTACGAGCAGTACTTC.

The chain couples TRBV9 to TRBJ2-1, with TRBD2 as a possible D gene (6 bases). The CDR3 runs to 18 residues. CDR1 is SGDLS, CDR2 YYNGEE, per germline. V lost 0 bases and J lost 3, with 19 bases in between. CDR3 sequence reads: CASSVGLEGFTGYNEQFF. CDR3 bases: TGTGCCAGCAGCGTAGGGTTGGAGGGTTTCACCGGCTACAATGAGCAGTTCTTC.

This chain links TRBV20-1 with TRBJ2-3, with a tentative D call TRBD1 (5 bases). This CDR3 has 18 residues. Trimming cost V 1 base and J 3 bases, with 23 bases left between them. The germline V gene has CDR1 DFQATT and CDR2 SNEGSKA (reference sequence). The DNA of the CDR3 is TGCAGTGCTAGAGGGGCCGGGTCCTTAGGGGCAGGGACAGATACGCAGTATTTT. It is translated as CSARGAGSLGAGTDTQYF.

The chain combines TRBV15 with TRBJ1-3, with D perhaps TRBD1 (6 bases). This CDR3 comprises 18 residues. The V gene's germline CDR1 is LNHNV and CDR2 YYDKDF (reference sequence). Trimming removed 3 bases from V and 0 bases from J, with 18 bases in between. The CDR3 loop is CATSRGIRDIGSGNTIYF. The CDR3 DNA reads as TGTGCCACCAGCAGGGGCATCCGGGACATCGGCTCTGGAAACACCATATATTTT.